This T cell receptor (beta chain) was obtained from a study of T cell responses to AZD1222 COVID-19 vaccine. The protocol was immunoSEQ multiplex PCR, while the TCRdb copy is restricted to in-frame clones and leaves out a portion. The data contain approximately 100,000 clones, about nine tenths of them singletons. Trimming cost V 7 bases and J 4 bases; bases outside gene matches: 9. The CDR3 contains 15 residues. Germline lookup yields CDR1 SGHNT and CDR2 YYREEE (reference sequence). The specimen comprised peripheral blood, sampled on day 0 of AZD1222 vaccination. The chain combines TRBV5-4 with TRBJ2-3; TRBD1 matches at 10 bases. This clonotype was obtained from an adult in good health. The CDR3: CASGSRDRGSDTQYF. CDR3 in DNA: TGTGCCAGCGGGTCGAGGGACAGGGGATCAGATACGCAGTATTTT.